The 12 T cell receptor beta chains in this list originate from one sample, sequenced in a study of vaccination and CD4 T cells after COVID-19. No antigen has been assigned to these receptors. The Oncomine TCR Beta short-read assay sequenced DNA from cultured CD4+ T cells. TCRdb fed the PCR reads into MiXCR, producing one record per CDR3 protein. The sample records about 20,000 distinct CDR3 sequences, around 52% being singletons. Indicated treatment: roughly 10-day PBMC culture with coronavirus spike peptide pools or control peptides (ViraFEST assay). The sample consisted of CD4+ T cells from blood, cultured in vitro. These TCRs come from a human donor who had recovered from COVID-19.

This chain uses TRBV6-1 with TRBJ1-2, with 7 bases matching TRBD1. This CDR3 has 11 residues. Germline loops: CDR1 MNHNS, CDR2 SASEGT. The trim removed 5 bases at V and 8 bases at J, leaving 2 bases unmatched. CDR3 DNA: TGTGCCAGCAGTCCAGGGGGAGGCTACACCTTC. It yields the protein CASSPGGGYTF.

The V call is TRBV11-1, the J call TRBJ2-7, with TRBD1 matching over 7 bases. This CDR3 has 15 amino acids. Germline V lookup: CDR1 SGHAT, CDR2 FQDESV (reference sequence). V was clipped by 3 bases and J by 4 bases; unmatched bases: 9. CDR3: CASSLSPDRSYEQYF. In DNA, the CDR3 is TGTGCCAGCAGCTTGTCCCCGGACAGGTCGTACGAGCAGTACTTC.

The chain links TRBV6-1 to TRBJ1-2; D is perhaps TRBD1 (5 bases). The ends were cut back, 6 bases at V and 4 bases at J, with 18 bases in the middle. The CDR3 has 15 residues. The V gene's germline CDR1 is MNHNS and CDR2 SASEGT. The DNA for the CDR3 is TGTGCCAGCAGGCACAGGACGGTCCGCGGCTATGGCTACACCTTC. Residues: CASRHRTVRGYGYTF.

Only a few counts were recorded for this clonotype. J is TRBJ1-6 and V is TRBV6-1; D possibly corresponds to TRBD1 (6 bases). In germline, CDR1 is MNHNS, CDR2 SASEGT. This CDR3 region has 15 residues. V lost 5 bases and J lost 7, with 15 bases in between. The CDR3 DNA follows: TGTGCCAGCAGTACCGGGACACTTAAAAATTCACCCCTCCACTTT. It translates to CASSTGTLKNSPLHF.

The chain is built from TRBV12-3 or TRBV12-4 and TRBJ2-1; TRBD1 might be the D (5 bases). V lost 3 bases, J lost 4 bases, and 10 bases lay in between. The CDR3 consists of 14 residues. CDR3 nucleotides: TGTGCCAGCAGTTTTACCGACAGTTACAATGAGCAGTTCTTC. As protein: CASSFTDSYNEQFF.

The rearrangement joins TRBV19 to TRBJ2-6; 10 nucleotides line up with TRBD1. In germline, CDR1 is LNHDA, CDR2 SQIVND (reference sequence). There are 18 residues in the CDR3. The trim removed 4 bases at V and 0 bases at J, leaving 6 bases unmatched. CDR3 region: CASSTGQGYFSGANVLTF. CDR3 DNA sequence: TGTGCCAGTAGTACGGGACAGGGGTACTTCTCTGGGGCCAACGTCCTGACTTTC.

V usage is TRBV7-9 and J usage is TRBJ1-5; possible D gene TRBD1, 5 bases. The CDR3 length is 14 residues. Germline CDR1 and CDR2: SEHNR and FQNEAQ (reference sequence). V dropped 5 bases and J dropped 5 bases, with 13 bases sitting between them. The CDR3 is CASSPQGLYQPQHF. The CDR3 DNA is TGTGCCAGCAGCCCCCAGGGCCTTTATCAGCCCCAGCATTTT.

The V call is TRBV5-1, the J call TRBJ2-7; D is undetermined. Germline V gives CDR1 SGHRS, CDR2 YFSETQ. The CDR3 length is 13 residues. V was shortened by 4 bases and J by 3 bases, with 11 bases between the two germline ends. CDR3 region: CASSPDGGYEQYF. The CDR3 nucleotides read TGCGCCAGCAGCCCGGACGGCGGCTACGAGCAGTACTTC.

The chain combines TRBV6-1 with TRBJ1-4; TRBD1 agrees at 8 bases. CDR3 length: 17 residues. Germline-derived CDR1 and CDR2 are MNHNS and SASEGT. V shed 2 bases and J 12 bases; nucleotides not matched to a gene: 17. The CDR3 loop is CASSERVRQGASGELFF. Written as DNA, the CDR3 is TGTGCCAGCAGTGAACGAGTGAGGCAGGGGGCTTCGGGGGAACTGTTTTTT.

This sequence joins TRBV7-2 and TRBJ1-3; a weak D match, TRBD1 (5 bases). This CDR3 region has 13 residues. Germline loops: CDR1 SGHTA, CDR2 FQGNSA. The germline V and J ends were trimmed by 1 base and 4 bases, with 5 bases remaining between them. The CDR3 DNA reads TGTGCCAGCAGCTTAGGACAGGGAAACACCATATATTTT. As protein: CASSLGQGNTIYF.

This clonotype was recorded only once. J is TRBJ2-1 and V is TRBV2; a weak D match, TRBD1 (6 bases). Germline loops: CDR1 SNHLY, CDR2 FYNNEI. V was cut by 6 bases and J by 10 bases, with 16 bases left in between. CDR3 length: 13 residues. The CDR3 spells CASRRTGIQEQFF. CDR3 in DNA: TGTGCCAGCAGGCGCACAGGGATCCAGGAGCAGTTCTTC. Complete variable domain (other parts from reference TRBV2 and TRBJ2-1): EPEVTQTPSHQVTQMGQEVILRCVPISNHLYFYWYRQILGQKVEFLVSFYNNEISEKSEIFDDQFSVERPDGSNFTLKIRSTKLEDSAMYFCASRRTGIQEQFFGPGTRLTVL.

The V and J genes are TRBV20-1 and TRBJ2-3; 15 nucleotides match TRBD2. This CDR3 spans 15 amino acids. CDR1 is DFQATT and CDR2 is SNEGSKA in the germline V gene (reference sequence). The J segment lost 6 bases and the V segment lost 5 bases, leaving 6 bases of the junction unmatched. CDR3 protein: CSADRTSGGADTQYF. The CDR3 DNA sequence: TGCAGTGCTGATCGGACTAGCGGGGGGGCGGATACGCAGTATTTT.